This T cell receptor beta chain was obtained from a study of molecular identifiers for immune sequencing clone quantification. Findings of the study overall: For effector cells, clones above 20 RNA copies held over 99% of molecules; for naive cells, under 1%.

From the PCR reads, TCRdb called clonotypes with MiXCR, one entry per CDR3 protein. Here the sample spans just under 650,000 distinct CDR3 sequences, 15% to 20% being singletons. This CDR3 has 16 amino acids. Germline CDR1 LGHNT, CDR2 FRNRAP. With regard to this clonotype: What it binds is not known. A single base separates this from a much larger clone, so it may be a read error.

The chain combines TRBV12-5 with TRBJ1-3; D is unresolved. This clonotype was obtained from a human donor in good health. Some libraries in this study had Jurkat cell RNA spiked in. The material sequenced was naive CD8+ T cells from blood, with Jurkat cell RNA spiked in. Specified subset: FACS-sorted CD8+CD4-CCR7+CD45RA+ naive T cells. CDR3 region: CASGFHPDQAGNIIYF. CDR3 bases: TGTGCTAGTGGTTTCCACCCCGACCAAGCTGGAAACATCATATATTTT.